This T cell receptor (beta chain) was profiled in a study of OX40 agonist ivuxolimab in advanced cancers. Study overall: Ivuxolimab, which patients received intravenously every 2 weeks, was dosed at 0.01 to 10 mg/kg. Points from the study as a whole: In the 0.1 to 3.0 mg/kg range, CD4+ and CD8+ blood T cells had expanded clonally by week 6.

Assay used: immunoSEQ multiplex PCR; TCRdb lists only in-frame clones, some missing. The repertoire holds approximately 70,000 clones, with roughly 89% as singletons. Concerning this clone itself: Antigen unknown.

This receptor was identified in an adult with an advanced solid tumor such as melanoma, head and neck, liver or kidney cancer. This specimen was CD4+ or CD8+ T cells sorted from blood, taken in a trial of the OX40 agonist ivuxolimab.

In DNA, the CDR3 is TGCGCCAGCAGCTTGGAATTTGGGCAGGGAAACCGCTACGAGCAGTACTTC. This sequence encodes CASSLEFGQGNRYEQYF. The rearrangement uses TRBV5-1 and TRBJ2-7; tentatively, D is TRBD1 (5 bases). Trimming took 0 bases from V and 3 from J, leaving 19 bases between them. The CDR3 length is 17 residues. The germline CDR1 and CDR2 sequences are SGHRS and YFSETQ. The whole variable domain, remainder taken from reference TRBV5-1 and TRBJ2-7, is KAGVTQTPRYLIKTRGQQVTLSCSPISGHRSVSWYQQTPGQGLQFLFEYFSETQRNKGNFPGRFSGRQFSNSRSEMNVSTLELGDSALYLCASSLEFGQGNRYEQYFGPGTRLTVT.